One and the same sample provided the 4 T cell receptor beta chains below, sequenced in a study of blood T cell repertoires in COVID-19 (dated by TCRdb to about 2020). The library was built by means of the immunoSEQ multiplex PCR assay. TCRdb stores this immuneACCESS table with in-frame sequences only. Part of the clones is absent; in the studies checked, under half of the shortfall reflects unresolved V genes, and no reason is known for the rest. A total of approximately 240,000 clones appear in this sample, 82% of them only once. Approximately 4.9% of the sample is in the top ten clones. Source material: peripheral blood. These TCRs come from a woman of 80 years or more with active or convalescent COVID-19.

CDR3 protein: CASSVGGRGGYTF. The CDR3, as DNA: TGTGCCAGCAGTGTCGGGGGGCGCGGTGGCTACACCTTC. The V call is TRBV25-1, the J call TRBJ1-2, with D maybe TRBD1 (6 bases). V was cut by 4 bases and J by 7 bases, with 13 bases left in between. Germline loops: CDR1 MGHDK, CDR2 SYGVNS. The CDR3 contains 13 residues.

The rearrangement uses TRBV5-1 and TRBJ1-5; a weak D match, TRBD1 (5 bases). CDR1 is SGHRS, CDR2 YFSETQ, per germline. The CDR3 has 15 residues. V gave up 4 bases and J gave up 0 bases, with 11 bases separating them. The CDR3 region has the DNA TGCGCCAGCAGCGTTACAGGCCTTAGCAATCAGCCCCAGCATTTT. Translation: CASSVTGLSNQPQHF.

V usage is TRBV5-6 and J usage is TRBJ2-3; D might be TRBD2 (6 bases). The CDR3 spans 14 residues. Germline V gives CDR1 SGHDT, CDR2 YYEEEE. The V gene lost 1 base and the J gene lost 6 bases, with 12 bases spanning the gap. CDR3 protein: CASSLLAGFDTQYF. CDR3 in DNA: TGTGCCAGCAGCTTGTTGGCGGGGTTTGATACGCAGTATTTT.

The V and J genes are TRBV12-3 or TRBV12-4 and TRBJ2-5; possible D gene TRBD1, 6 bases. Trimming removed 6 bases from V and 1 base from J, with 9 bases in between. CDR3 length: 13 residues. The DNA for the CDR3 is TGTGCCAGCAGCAGGGGCAGCCAAGAGACCCAGTACTTC. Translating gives CASSRGSQETQYF.